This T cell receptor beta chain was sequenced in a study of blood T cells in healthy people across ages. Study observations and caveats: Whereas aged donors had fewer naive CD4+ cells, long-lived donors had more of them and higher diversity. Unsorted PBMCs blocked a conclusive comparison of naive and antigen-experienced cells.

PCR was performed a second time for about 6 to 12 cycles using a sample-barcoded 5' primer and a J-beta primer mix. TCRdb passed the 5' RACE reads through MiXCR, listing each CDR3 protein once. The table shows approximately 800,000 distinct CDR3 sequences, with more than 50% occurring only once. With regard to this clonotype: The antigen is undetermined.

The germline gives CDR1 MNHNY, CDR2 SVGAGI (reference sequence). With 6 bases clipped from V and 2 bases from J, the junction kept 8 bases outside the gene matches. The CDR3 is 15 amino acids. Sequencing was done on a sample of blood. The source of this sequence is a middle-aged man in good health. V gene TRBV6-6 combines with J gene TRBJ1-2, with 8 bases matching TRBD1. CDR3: CASSNNRGGNYGYTF. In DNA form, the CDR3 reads TGTGCCAGCAGCAATAACAGGGGGGGGAACTATGGCTACACCTTC.